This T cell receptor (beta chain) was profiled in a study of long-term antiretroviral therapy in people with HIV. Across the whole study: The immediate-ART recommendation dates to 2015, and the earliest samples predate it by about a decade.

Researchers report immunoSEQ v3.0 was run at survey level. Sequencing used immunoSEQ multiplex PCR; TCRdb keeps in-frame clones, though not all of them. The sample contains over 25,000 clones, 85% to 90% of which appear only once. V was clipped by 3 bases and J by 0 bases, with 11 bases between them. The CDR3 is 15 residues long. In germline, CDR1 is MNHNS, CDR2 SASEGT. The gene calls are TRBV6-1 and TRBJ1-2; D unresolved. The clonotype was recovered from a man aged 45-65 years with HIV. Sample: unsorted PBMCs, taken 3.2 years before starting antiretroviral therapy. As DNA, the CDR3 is TGTGCCAGCAGTGACCTAGGCAACGCTAACTATGGCTACACCTTC. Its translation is CASSDLGNANYGYTF.